The clone carrying this TCR beta chain was counted a few times. Its antigen is not identified. The source of the sample is a study of shared clonotypes between healthy human individuals. Study-wide findings and caveats: Clonotype sharing among the donors was expected to vary with sequencing depth.

Clones were read by immunoSEQ multiplex PCR, and TCRdb kept only the in-frame ones, dropping some. The sample consists of about 1 million clones, 70% to 80% of them appearing once. The germline V gene has CDR1 KGHSH and CDR2 LQKENI. The CDR3 length is 13 residues. Trimming removed 2 bases at V and 8 bases at J, with 12 bases between. Sequencing used memory CD4+ T cells sorted from blood. Subset in this sample: CD45RA-negative fraction. This chain joins TRBV18 and TRBJ1-2, with D possibly being TRBD1 (5 bases). This clonotype was sampled from a young man in good health. The CDR3 sequence is CASSPNRDSGYTF. The CDR3 DNA follows: TGTGCCAGCTCACCAAACCGGGACTCGGGCTACACCTTC.